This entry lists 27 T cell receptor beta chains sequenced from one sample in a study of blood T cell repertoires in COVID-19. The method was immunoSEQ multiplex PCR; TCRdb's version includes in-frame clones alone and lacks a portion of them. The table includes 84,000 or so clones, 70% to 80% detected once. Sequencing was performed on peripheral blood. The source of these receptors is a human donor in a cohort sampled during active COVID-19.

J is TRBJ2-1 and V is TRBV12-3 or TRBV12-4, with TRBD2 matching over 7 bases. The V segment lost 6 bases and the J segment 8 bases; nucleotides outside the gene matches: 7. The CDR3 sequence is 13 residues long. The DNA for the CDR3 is TGTGCCAGCAGCCGGGGGGAGGATGATGAGCAGTTCTTC. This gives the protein CASSRGEDDEQFF.

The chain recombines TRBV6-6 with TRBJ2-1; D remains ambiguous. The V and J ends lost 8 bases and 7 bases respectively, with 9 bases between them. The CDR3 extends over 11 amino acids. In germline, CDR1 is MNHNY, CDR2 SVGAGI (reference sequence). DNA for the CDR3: TGTGCCAGCGGTGTCGGGAATGAGCAGTTCTTC. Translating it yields CASGVGNEQFF.

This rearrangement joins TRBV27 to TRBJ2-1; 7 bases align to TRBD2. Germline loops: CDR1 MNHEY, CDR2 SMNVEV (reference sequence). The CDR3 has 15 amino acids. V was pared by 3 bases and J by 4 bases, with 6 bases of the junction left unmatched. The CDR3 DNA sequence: TGTGCCAGCAGTTTGGCTAGCGGTGCTTACAATGAGCAGTTCTTC. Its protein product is CASSLASGAYNEQFF.

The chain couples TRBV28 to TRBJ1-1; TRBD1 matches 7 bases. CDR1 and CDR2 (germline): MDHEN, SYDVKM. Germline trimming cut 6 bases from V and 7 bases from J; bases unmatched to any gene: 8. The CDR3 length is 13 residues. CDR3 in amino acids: CASRHTGAGEAFF. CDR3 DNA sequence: TGTGCCAGCAGACATACAGGGGCGGGTGAAGCTTTCTTT.

CDR3 sequence: CAASDRVNVLTF. As DNA, the CDR3 is TGTGCCGCCTCCGACAGGGTAAACGTCCTGACTTTC. The chain is built from TRBV24-1 and TRBJ2-6; 7 bases fit TRBD1. The CDR3 totals 12 residues. The V gene's germline CDR1 is KGHDR and CDR2 SFDVKD. The V segment lost 12 bases and the J segment 10 bases; nucleotides outside the gene matches: 8.

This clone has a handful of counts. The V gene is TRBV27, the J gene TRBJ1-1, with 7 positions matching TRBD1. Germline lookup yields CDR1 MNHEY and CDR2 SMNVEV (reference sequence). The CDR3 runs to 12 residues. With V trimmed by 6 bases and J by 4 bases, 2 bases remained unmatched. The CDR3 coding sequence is TGTGCCAGCAGCCAGGGGGGCACTGAAGCTTTCTTT. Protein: CASSQGGTEAFF.

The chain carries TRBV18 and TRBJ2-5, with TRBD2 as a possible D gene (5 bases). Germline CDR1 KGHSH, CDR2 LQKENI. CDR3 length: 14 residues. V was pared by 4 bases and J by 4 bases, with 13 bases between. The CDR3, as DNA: TGTGCCAGCTCACGAGCGGCGTATGGAGAGACCCAGTACTTC. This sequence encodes CASSRAAYGETQYF. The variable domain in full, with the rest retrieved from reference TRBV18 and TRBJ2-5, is NAGVMQNPRHLVRRRGQEARLRCSPMKGHSHVYWYRQLPEEGLKFMVYLQKENIIDESGMPKERFSAEFPKEGPSILRIQQVVRGDSAAYFCASSRAAYGETQYFGPGTRLLVL.

The CDR3 protein is CASSLVGGSINEQYF. The CDR3 nucleotides are TGTGCCAGCAGCTTAGTAGGCGGGAGCATAAACGAGCAGTACTTC. The gene calls are TRBV7-8 and TRBJ2-7; TRBD2 agrees at 7 bases. CDR3 length equals 15 residues. Germline lookup yields CDR1 SGHVS and CDR2 FQNEAQ. Trimming at V came to 1 base and at J to 5 bases, leaving 8 bases not matched to a gene.

CDR3 residues: CASQKGDRNTEAFF. The CDR3 bases are TGTGCCAGTCAAAAAGGGGACAGAAACACTGAAGCTTTCTTT. This sequence joins TRBV19 and TRBJ1-1, with 7 bases identical to TRBD1. The CDR3 runs to 14 residues. The germline V gene has CDR1 LNHDA and CDR2 SQIVND (reference sequence). V gave up 8 bases and J gave up 2 bases; unmatched junction bases: 8.

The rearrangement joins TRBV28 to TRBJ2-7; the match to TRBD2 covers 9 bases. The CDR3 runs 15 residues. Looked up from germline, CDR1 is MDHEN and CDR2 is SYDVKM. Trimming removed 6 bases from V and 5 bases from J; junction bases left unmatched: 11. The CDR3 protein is CASRKAGGPGHEQYF. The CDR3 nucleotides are TGTGCCAGCAGGAAGGCGGGAGGGCCTGGCCACGAGCAGTACTTC. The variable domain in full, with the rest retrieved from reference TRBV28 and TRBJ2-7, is DVKVTQSSRYLVKRTGEKVFLECVQDMDHENMFWYRQDPGLGLRLIYFSYDVKMKEKGDIPEGYSVSREKKERFSLILESASTNQTSMYLCASRKAGGPGHEQYFGPGTRLTVT.

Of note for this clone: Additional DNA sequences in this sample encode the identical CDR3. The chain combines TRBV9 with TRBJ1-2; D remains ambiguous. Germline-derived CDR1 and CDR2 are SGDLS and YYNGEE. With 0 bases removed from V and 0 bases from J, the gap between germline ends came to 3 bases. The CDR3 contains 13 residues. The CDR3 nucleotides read TGTGCCAGCAGCGTAGCCACTAACTATGGCTACACCTTC. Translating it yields CASSVATNYGYTF.

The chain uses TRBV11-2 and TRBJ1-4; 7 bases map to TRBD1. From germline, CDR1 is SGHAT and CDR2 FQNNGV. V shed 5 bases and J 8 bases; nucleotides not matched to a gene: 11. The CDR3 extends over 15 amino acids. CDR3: CASSIKGASGEKLFF. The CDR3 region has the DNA TGTGCCAGCAGCATCAAGGGGGCTTCGGGGGAAAAACTGTTTTTT.

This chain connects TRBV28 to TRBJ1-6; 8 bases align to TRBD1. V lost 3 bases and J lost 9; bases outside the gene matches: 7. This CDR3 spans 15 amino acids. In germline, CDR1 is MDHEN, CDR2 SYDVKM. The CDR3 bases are TGTGCCAGCAGTTTCACAGGGGGAAAAAGTTCACCCCTCCACTTT. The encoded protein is CASSFTGGKSSPLHF.

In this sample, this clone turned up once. The CDR3 nucleotides are TGTGCCAGCAGTTACCTCCTATTCCAAGCGCGCGGCGCTGGGGCCAACGTCCTGACTTTC. Translation gives CASSYLLFQARGAGANVLTF. The V and J genes are TRBV6-2 or TRBV6-3 and TRBJ2-6; D remains unclear. Germline V CDR1 and CDR2: MNHEY, SVGEGT. Deletions cut 2 bases from V and 2 bases from J, with 22 bases between. The CDR3 length is 20 residues.

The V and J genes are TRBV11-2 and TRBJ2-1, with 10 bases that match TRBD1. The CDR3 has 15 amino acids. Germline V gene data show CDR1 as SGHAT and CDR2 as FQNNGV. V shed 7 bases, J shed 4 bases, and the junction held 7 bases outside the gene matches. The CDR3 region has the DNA TGTGCCAGCACCCCGGACAGGGGGAGGTACAATGAGCAGTTCTTC. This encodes CASTPDRGRYNEQFF.

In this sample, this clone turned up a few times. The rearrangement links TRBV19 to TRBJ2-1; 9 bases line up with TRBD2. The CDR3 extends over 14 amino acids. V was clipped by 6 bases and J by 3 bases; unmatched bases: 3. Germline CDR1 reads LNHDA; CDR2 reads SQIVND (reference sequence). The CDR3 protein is CASRREGRYNEQFF. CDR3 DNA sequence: TGTGCCAGTAGGCGGGAGGGCCGCTACAATGAGCAGTTCTTC.

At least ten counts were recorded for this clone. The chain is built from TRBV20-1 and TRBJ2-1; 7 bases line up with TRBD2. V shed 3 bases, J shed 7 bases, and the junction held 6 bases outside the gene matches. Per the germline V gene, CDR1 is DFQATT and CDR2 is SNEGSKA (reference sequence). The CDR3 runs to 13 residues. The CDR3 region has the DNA TGCAGTGCTAGTGCGGGAGTGAATAATGAGCAGTTCTTC. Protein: CSASAGVNNEQFF.

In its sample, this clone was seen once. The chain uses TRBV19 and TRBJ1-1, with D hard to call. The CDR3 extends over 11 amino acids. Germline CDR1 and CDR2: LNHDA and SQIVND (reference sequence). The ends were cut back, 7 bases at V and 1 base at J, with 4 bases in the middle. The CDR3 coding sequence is TGTGCCAGTACAGGGAACACTGAAGCTTTCTTT. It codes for CASTGNTEAFF.

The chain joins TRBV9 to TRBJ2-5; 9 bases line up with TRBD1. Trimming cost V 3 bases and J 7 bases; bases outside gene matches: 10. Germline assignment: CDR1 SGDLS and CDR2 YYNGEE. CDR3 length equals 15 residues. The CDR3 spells CASSETGTGIGTQYF. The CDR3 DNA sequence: TGTGCCAGCAGCGAAACCGGGACAGGGATCGGGACCCAGTACTTC.

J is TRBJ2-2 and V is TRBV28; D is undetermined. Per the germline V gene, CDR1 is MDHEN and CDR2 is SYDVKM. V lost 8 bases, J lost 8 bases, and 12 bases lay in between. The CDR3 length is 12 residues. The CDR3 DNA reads TGTGCCAGCCGAAAGAGCCCAGGGGAGCTGTTTTTT. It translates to CASRKSPGELFF.

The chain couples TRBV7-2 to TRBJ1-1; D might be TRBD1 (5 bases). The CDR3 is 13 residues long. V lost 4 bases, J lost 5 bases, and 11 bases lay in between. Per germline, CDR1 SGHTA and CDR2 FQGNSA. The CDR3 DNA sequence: TGTGCCAGCAGCTCAGGGATGCTAACTGAAGCTTTCTTT. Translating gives CASSSGMLTEAFF.

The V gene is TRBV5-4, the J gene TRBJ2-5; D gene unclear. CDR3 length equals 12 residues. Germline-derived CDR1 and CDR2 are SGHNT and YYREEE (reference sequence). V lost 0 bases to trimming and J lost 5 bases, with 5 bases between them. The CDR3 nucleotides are TGTGCCAGCAGCTTGGCCCGGGAGACCCAGTACTTC. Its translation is CASSLARETQYF.

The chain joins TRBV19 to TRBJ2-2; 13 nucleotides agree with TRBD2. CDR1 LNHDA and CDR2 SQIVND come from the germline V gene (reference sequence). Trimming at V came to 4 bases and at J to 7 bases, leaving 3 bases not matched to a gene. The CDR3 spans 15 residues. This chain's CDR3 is CASSRGTSGIGELFF. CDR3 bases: TGTGCCAGTAGTAGAGGGACTAGCGGGATCGGGGAGCTGTTTTTT.

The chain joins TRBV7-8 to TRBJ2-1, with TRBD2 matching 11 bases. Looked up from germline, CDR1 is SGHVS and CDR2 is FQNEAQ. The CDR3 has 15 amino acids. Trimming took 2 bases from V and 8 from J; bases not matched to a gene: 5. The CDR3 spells CASSLRTSGLDEQFF. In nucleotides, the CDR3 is TGTGCCAGCAGCTTAAGGACTAGCGGGTTAGATGAGCAGTTCTTC.

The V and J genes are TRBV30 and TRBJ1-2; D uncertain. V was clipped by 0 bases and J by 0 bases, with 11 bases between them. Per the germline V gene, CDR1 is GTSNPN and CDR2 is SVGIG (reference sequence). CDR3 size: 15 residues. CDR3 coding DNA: TGTGCCTGGAGTGTGACAAGGCCGTCTAACTATGGCTACACCTTC. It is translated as CAWSVTRPSNYGYTF.

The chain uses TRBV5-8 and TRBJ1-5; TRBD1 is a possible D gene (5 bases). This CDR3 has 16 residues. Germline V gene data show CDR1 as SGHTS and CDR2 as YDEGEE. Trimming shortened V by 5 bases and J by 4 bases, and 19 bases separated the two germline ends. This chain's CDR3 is CASRSIGAGHNQPQHF. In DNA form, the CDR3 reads TGTGCCAGCAGATCGATAGGCGCAGGGCATAATCAGCCCCAGCATTTT.

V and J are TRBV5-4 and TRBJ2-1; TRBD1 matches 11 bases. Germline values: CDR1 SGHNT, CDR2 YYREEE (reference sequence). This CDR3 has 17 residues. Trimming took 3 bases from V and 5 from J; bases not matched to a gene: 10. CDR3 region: CASSSDRGPMGHNEQFF. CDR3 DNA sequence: TGTGCCAGCAGCTCGGACAGGGGGCCCATGGGGCACAATGAGCAGTTCTTC.